This T cell receptor (beta chain) was documented in a study of T cells in Graves' hyperthyroidism and ophthalmopathy. This clonotype was detected many times. At first hyperthyroidism diagnosis, before any ophthalmopathy symptoms, the blood sample was collected. Amplification of TCR beta CDR3 regions used RNA as the template. Primed by the HTBI set, a first-round RT-PCR was run on the TCR CDR3. TCRdb processed the multiplex PCR reads anew with MiXCR; each CDR3 protein has one entry. The data show 300,000 to 450,000 distinct CDR3 sequences, 17% seen once. This CDR3 contains 12 residues. Germline CDR1 is SNHLY and CDR2 is FYNNEI. Trimming cost V 4 bases and J 8 bases, with 9 bases left between them.

This clonotype was obtained from a woman under 40 with Graves' hyperthyroidism that later progressed to Graves' ophthalmopathy. The V gene is TRBV2, the J gene TRBJ1-3; perhaps TRBD1 as D (5 bases). The source material was blood. CDR3 DNA sequence: TGTGCCAGCAGTGCCGGGGGAGACACCATATATTTT. Translating gives CASSAGGDTIYF. The variable domain in full, with the rest retrieved from reference TRBV2 and TRBJ1-3, is EPEVTQTPSHQVTQMGQEVILRCVPISNHLYFYWYRQILGQKVEFLVSFYNNEISEKSEIFDDQFSVERPDGSNFTLKIRSTKLEDSAMYFCASSAGGDTIYFGEGSWLTVV.